This is a list of T cell receptor beta chains from one sample in a study of T cells in Graves' hyperthyroidism and ophthalmopathy. TCRdb processed the multiplex PCR reads anew with MiXCR; each CDR3 protein has one entry. This table has about 260,000 distinct CDR3 sequences, less than 30% appearing once. The sample comprised blood. These receptors were taken from a middle-aged man with Graves' hyperthyroidism that later progressed to Graves' ophthalmopathy. Both conserved end residues are part of each CDR3. The D gene is left open where the match is weak. The size of a clone is reported for some rows only, either as once, few or many, or as a class for expanded clones.

clone_size,v_call,j_call,cdr3_length,d_call,cdr3_nt,cdr3_aa
NA,TRBV12-3/TRBV12-4,TRBJ2-5,16,TRBD2,TGTGCCAGCAGAGAGACTAGCGGGAGGGTCCAAGAGACCCAGTACTTC,CASRETSGRVQETQYF
many,TRBV20-1,TRBJ1-1,12,NA,TGCAGTGCTAGAGCAGGGTGGGCTGAAGCTTTCTTT,CSARAGWAEAFF
many,TRBV24-1,TRBJ2-2,18,NA,TGTGCCACCAGTGACCCCGGAGGAGGACGACGGGACACCGGGGAGCTGTTTTTT,CATSDPGGGRRDTGELFF
many,TRBV4-1,TRBJ2-2,18,TRBD2,TGCGCCAGCAGCCAAGACCCTAGCGGGAGGACGAACACCGGGGAGCTGTTTTTT,CASSQDPSGRTNTGELFF
few,TRBV20-1,TRBJ1-1,15,TRBD1,TGCAGTGCTAGGGGATCACAGGGGGCGAACACTGAAGCTTTCTTT,CSARGSQGANTEAFF
few,TRBV28,TRBJ2-7,14,NA,TGTGCCAGCAGGGCTTGGACGGCCAACTACGAGCAGTACTTC,CASRAWTANYEQYF
many,TRBV6-5,TRBJ1-1,16,TRBD1,TGTGCCAGCAGTTACTCGAGAACAGGGGGGCGAACTGAAGCTTTCTTT,CASSYSRTGGRTEAFF
NA,TRBV27,TRBJ1-3,15,NA,TGTGCCAGTTGGGGCATCGAGAATCCTGGAAACACCATATATTTT,CASWGIENPGNTIYF
NA,TRBV13,TRBJ2-7,13,NA,TGTGCCAGCAGCTTAGGGGACTACTACGAGCAGTACTTC,CASSLGDYYEQYF
many,TRBV12-3/TRBV12-4,TRBJ1-1,14,NA,TGTGCCAGCACTTTGGGATCTTTGAACACTGAAGCTTTCTTT,CASTLGSLNTEAFF
few,TRBV25-1,TRBJ2-7,14,NA,TGTGCCAGCAGTGAATTTCAGGGCCCCTACGAGCAGTACTTC,CASSEFQGPYEQYF
many,TRBV2,TRBJ2-2,15,TRBD2,TGTGCCAGCAGCACTAGCGGGATGGTGACCGGGGAGCTGTTTTTT,CASSTSGMVTGELFF
NA,TRBV24-1,TRBJ2-4,11,NA,TGTGCCACCAGTTCCTCGGACATTCAGTACTTC,CATSSSDIQYF
NA,TRBV9,TRBJ2-5,15,NA,TGTGCCAGCAACCGCCGGGACTCAAGTGGGGAGACCCAGTACTTC,CASNRRDSSGETQYF
NA,TRBV12-3/TRBV12-4,TRBJ1-2,12,NA,TGTGCCAGCAGTCTGAAGGGATTCGGCTACACCTTC,CASSLKGFGYTF
many,TRBV7-3,TRBJ2-7,15,NA,TGTGCCAGCAGCTTAAATGTCGCGGAAGGCTACGAGCAGTACTTC,CASSLNVAEGYEQYF
NA,TRBV7-2,TRBJ2-7,14,NA,TGTGCCAGCAGCTCCGACACATTTTCCTACGAGCAGTACTTC,CASSSDTFSYEQYF
many,TRBV12-3/TRBV12-4,TRBJ2-3,11,NA,TGTGCCAGCAGGGAGGCAGATACGCAGTATTTT,CASREADTQYF
many,TRBV12-3/TRBV12-4,TRBJ2-5,14,NA,TGTGCCAGCAGTTTAACGACGGAGAAAGAGACCCAGTACTTC,CASSLTTEKETQYF
many,TRBV11-2,TRBJ2-7,13,NA,TGTGCCAGCAGCCCCCCAGAGGGACGGGAGCAGTACTTC,CASSPPEGREQYF
NA,TRBV11-1,TRBJ1-1,14,NA,TGTGCCAGCTCCACCCAGGGGCGGTTCACTGAAGCTTTCTTT,CASSTQGRFTEAFF
NA,TRBV29-1,TRBJ2-7,14,NA,TGCAGCGTTGAAACGGGACTTAATGCCTACGAGCAGTACTTC,CSVETGLNAYEQYF
many,TRBV10-1,TRBJ1-2,13,NA,TGCGCCAGCAGTAGGGACGGAAACTATGGCTACACCTTC,CASSRDGNYGYTF
many,TRBV3-1,TRBJ1-3,12,NA,TGTGCCAGCAGGCTGGGCGGAAACACCATATATTTT,CASRLGGNTIYF
many,TRBV29-1,TRBJ2-2,16,TRBD2,TGCAGCGTCCCGGGACTAGCGGGGACGTTGGGCGGGGAGCTGTTTTTT,CSVPGLAGTLGGELFF
many,TRBV19,TRBJ2-5,15,NA,TGTGCCAGTAGTATGGGGGCAAGAAGACAAGAGACCCAGTACTTC,CASSMGARRQETQYF
many,TRBV6-9,TRBJ2-5,13,NA,TGTGCCAGCAGTTATCAAGGGGAGGAGACCCAGTACTTC,CASSYQGEETQYF
many,TRBV20-1,TRBJ2-7,12,NA,TGCAGTGCTAGACCCAGGCGATACGAGCAGTACTTC,CSARPRRYEQYF
once,TRBV5-6,TRBJ2-5,14,TRBD1,TGTGCCAGCAGCACGACAGGGGCACAAGAGACCCAGTACTTC,CASSTTGAQETQYF
few,TRBV6-1,TRBJ2-5,15,TRBD2,TGTGCCAGCAGTGAAATAGGCGGGAGTGGAGAGACCCAGTACTTC,CASSEIGGSGETQYF
NA,TRBV6-5,TRBJ1-1,15,TRBD1,TGTGCCAGCAGTTACTCAGGGGGCCTCAACACTGAAGCTTTCTTT,CASSYSGGLNTEAFF
many,TRBV29-1,TRBJ1-1,14,NA,TGCAGCGTTGTTGAGGTGAGGGATGGGACTGAAGCTTTCTTT,CSVVEVRDGTEAFF
many,TRBV9,TRBJ2-3,16,NA,TGTGCCAGCAGCGTAGCTCGGGAGAGGGAGAGAGATACGCAGTATTTT,CASSVARERERDTQYF
NA,TRBV27,TRBJ1-1,15,NA,NA,CASSTSTHPTAEAFF
many,TRBV6-5,TRBJ1-6,17,TRBD1,TGTGCCAGCAGTTCGCTACCGGGGACAGGGGATAATTCACCCCTCCACTTT,CASSSLPGTGDNSPLHF
many,TRBV10-3,TRBJ2-6,19,NA,TGTGCCATCAGCGAGATGGGGGGGCAGGTGATATCTGGGGCCAACGTCCTGACTTTC,CAISEMGGQVISGANVLTF
many,TRBV24-1,TRBJ2-5,12,NA,TGTGCCACCAGTGATTCCCAAGAGACCCAGTACTTC,CATSDSQETQYF
NA,TRBV7-6,TRBJ1-1,13,NA,TGTGCCAGCCAAACGGGGAGGGACACTGAAGCTTTCTTT,CASQTGRDTEAFF
NA,TRBV28,TRBJ1-1,16,NA,TGTGCCAGCAGTTTAAACGTAGGCGGGGGCGCAACTGAAGCTTTCTTT,CASSLNVGGGATEAFF
many,TRBV28,TRBJ2-2,15,TRBD2,TGTGCCACCAGTGGTGCTAGCGGGGTCACCGGGGAGCTGTTTTTT,CATSGASGVTGELFF
many,TRBV5-1,TRBJ2-2,15,NA,TGCGCCAGCACCCTCTACGGGAGTGATACCGGGGAGCTGTTTTTT,CASTLYGSDTGELFF
NA,TRBV3-1,TRBJ2-7,16,TRBD1,TGTGCCAGCAGCCAAGCAGGGGGCCGAATCATCTACGAGCAGTACTTC,CASSQAGGRIIYEQYF
few,TRBV12-5,TRBJ1-2,15,NA,TGTGCTAGTGGTTTACCCGCGGGGGGCGGACATGGCTACACCTTC,CASGLPAGGGHGYTF
NA,TRBV11-2,TRBJ2-5,15,NA,TGTGCCAGCAGCTCAGACACGATTGAATGGGAGACCCAGTACTTC,CASSSDTIEWETQYF
many,TRBV12-3/TRBV12-4,TRBJ2-6,15,NA,TGTGCCAGCAGTTTAGAGAGCTCTGGGGCCAACGTCCTGACTTTC,CASSLESSGANVLTF
NA,TRBV20-1,TRBJ2-7,14,NA,TGCAGTGCTAGAGATATGGACGGATCCTACGAGCAGTACTTC,CSARDMDGSYEQYF
many,TRBV7-2,TRBJ1-1,14,TRBD1,TGTGCCAGCAGCGCCTGGACAGGGGGCACTGAAGCTTTCTTT,CASSAWTGGTEAFF
once,TRBV20-1,TRBJ1-1,15,TRBD1,TGCAGTGCTATAATCGGGGGGACAGGGGGAAATGAAGCTTTCTTT,CSAIIGGTGGNEAFF
NA,TRBV12-3/TRBV12-4,TRBJ1-5,14,NA,TGTGCCAGCAGTTTAAGGTCAGGGAATCAGCCCCAGCATTTT,CASSLRSGNQPQHF
many,TRBV20-1,TRBJ2-7,14,TRBD2,TGCAGTGCTCTTACCGGGACTAGCGCCTACGAGCAGTACTTC,CSALTGTSAYEQYF
few,TRBV7-3,TRBJ2-2,15,NA,TGTGCCAGCAGCCAAAGGGGGATTTACACCGGGGAGCTGTTTTTT,CASSQRGIYTGELFF
many,TRBV28,TRBJ1-5,14,NA,TGTGCCAGCAGTCCTCAGCTAAGGCGGCAGCCCCAGCATTTT,CASSPQLRRQPQHF
many,TRBV20-1,TRBJ1-5,15,NA,TGCAGTGCTAGAGTAAACGGGGCCGGTGAATGGCCCCAGCATTTT,CSARVNGAGEWPQHF
many,TRBV28,TRBJ2-2,15,NA,TGTGCCAGCAGTTTTTGGGGGGGCAACACCGGGGAGCTGTTTTTT,CASSFWGGNTGELFF